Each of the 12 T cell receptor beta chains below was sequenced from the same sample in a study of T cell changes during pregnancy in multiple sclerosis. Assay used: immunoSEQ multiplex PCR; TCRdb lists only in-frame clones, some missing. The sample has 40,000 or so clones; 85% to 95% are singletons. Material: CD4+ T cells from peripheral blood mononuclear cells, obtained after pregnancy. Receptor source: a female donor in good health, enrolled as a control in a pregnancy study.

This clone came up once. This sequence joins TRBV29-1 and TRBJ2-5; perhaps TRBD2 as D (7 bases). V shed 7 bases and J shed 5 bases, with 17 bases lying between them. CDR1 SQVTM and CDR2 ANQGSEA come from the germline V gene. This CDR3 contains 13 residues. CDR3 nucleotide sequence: TGCAGCGCGTTACCGGGGGGCTGGGAGACCCAGTACTTC. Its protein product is CSALPGGWETQYF.

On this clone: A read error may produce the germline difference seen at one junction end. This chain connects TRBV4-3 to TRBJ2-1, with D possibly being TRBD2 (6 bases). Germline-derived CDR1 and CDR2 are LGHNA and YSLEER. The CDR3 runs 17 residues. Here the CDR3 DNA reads TGCGCCAGCAGTCAAGGGAACTTAGCGGTATCCTACAATGAGCAGTTCTTC. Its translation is CASSQGNLAVSYNEQFF.

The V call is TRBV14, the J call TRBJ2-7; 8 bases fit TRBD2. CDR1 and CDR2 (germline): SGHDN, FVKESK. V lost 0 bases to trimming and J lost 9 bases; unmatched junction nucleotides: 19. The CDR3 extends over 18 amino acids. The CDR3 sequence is CASSQDLTSGLYPRRQYF. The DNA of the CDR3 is TGTGCCAGCAGCCAAGATCTCACTAGCGGTCTATACCCAAGACGGCAGTACTTC.

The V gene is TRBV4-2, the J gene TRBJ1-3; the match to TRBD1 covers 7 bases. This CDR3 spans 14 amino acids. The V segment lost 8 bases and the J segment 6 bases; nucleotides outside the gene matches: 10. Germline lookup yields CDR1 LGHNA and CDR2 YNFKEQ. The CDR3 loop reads CASCREKGANTIYF. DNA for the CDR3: TGTGCCAGCTGCCGAGAGAAGGGGGCAAACACCATATATTTT.

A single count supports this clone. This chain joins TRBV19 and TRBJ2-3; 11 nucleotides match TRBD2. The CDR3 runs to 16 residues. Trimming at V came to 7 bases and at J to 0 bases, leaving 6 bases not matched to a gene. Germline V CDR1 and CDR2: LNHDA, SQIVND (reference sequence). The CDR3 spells CASKRLAGSSTDTQYF. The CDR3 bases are TGTGCCAGTAAGAGACTAGCGGGGTCTAGCACAGATACGCAGTATTTT.

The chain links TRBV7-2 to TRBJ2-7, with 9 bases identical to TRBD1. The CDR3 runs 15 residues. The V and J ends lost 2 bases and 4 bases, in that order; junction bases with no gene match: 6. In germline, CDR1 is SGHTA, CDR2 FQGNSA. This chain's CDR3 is CASSLLTGGGYEQYF. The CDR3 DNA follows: TGTGCCAGCAGCTTACTTACAGGGGGCGGGTACGAGCAGTACTTC. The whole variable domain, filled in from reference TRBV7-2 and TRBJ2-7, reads GAGVSQSPSNKVTEKGKDVELRCDPISGHTALYWYRQSLGQGLEFLIYFQGNSAPDKSGLPSDRFSAERTGGSVSTLTIQRTQQEDSAVYLCASSLLTGGGYEQYFGPGTRLTVT.

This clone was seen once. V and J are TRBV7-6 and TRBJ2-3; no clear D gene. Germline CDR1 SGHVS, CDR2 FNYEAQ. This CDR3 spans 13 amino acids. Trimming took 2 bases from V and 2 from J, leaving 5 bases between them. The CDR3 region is CASSLSYTDTQYF. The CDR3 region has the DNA TGTGCCAGCAGCTTAAGCTACACAGATACGCAGTATTTT.

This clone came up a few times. The CDR3 region is CASSLEIGQGASEQYF. In DNA form, the CDR3 reads TGTGCCAGCAGCTTGGAAATTGGGCAGGGGGCTAGCGAGCAGTACTTC. The rearrangement uses TRBV5-6 and TRBJ2-7; TRBD1 aligns across 8 bases. The ends lost 0 bases at V and 6 bases at J; junction bases unmatched: 11. This CDR3 has 16 residues. In germline, CDR1 is SGHDT, CDR2 YYEEEE.

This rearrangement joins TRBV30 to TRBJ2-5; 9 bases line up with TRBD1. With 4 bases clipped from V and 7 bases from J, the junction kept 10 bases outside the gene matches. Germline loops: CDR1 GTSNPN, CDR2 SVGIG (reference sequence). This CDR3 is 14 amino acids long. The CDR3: CAWIGGQGFTTQYF. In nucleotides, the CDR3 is TGTGCCTGGATAGGGGGACAGGGTTTTACGACCCAGTACTTC.

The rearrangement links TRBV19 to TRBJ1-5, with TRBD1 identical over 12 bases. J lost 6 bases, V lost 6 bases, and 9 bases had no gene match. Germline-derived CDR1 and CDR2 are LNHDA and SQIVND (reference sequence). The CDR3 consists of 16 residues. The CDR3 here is CASSNPGQGAGQPQHF. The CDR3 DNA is TGTGCCAGTAGCAACCCGGGACAGGGGGCGGGTCAGCCCCAGCATTTT. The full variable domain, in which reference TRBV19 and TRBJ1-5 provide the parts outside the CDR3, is DGGITQSPKYLFRKEGQNVTLSCEQNLNHDAMYWYRQDPGQGLRLIYYSQIVNDFQKGDIAEGYSVSREKKESFPLTVTSAQKNPTAFYLCASSNPGQGAGQPQHFGDGTRLSIL.

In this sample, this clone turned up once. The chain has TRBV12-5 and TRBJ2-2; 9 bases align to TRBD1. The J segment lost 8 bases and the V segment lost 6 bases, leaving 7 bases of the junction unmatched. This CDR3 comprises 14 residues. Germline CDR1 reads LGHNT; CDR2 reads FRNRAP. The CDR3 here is CASGMRTGAGELFF. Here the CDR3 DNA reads TGTGCTAGTGGCATGCGGACAGGGGCTGGGGAGCTGTTTTTT.

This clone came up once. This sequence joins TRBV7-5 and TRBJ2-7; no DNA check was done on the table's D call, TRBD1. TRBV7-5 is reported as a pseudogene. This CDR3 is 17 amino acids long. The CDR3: CARSFLLRQGVSYEQYF. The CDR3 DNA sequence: TGTGCCAGAAGCTTCCTTCTAAGGCAGGGGGTCTCCTACGAGCAGTACTTC.